This TCR beta chain derives from a study of T-cell memory formation after mild COVID-19. Study-level findings and limits: The authors left the SARS-CoV-2 specificity of second-wave clones peaking on day 37 unconfirmed.

cDNA libraries for TCR alpha and TCR beta, carrying sample barcodes and UMIs, came from 5'RACE with constant-segment primers. MiXCR, applied by TCRdb to the 5' RACE reads, yields one record per CDR3 protein. Altogether fewer than 600,000 distinct CDR3 sequences are present, about 20% being singletons, with the ten largest covering roughly 8.3%. Comment on this clonotype: Its antigen is still unknown.

Looked up from germline, CDR1 is SGDLS and CDR2 is YYNGEE. With V trimmed by 4 bases and J by 7 bases, 8 bases remained unmatched. The CDR3 consists of 15 residues. The chain combines TRBV9 with TRBJ1-6; 7 nucleotides match TRBD1. The sample was PBMCs or a T cell subset sorted from them (not recorded which). The TCR originated in an adult woman who had mild COVID-19 (a few samples of this study predate the infection). Cell type and time point are not known. The CDR3 nucleotides are TGTGCCAGCAGCCCCTTGACAGGGCTAAATTCACCCCTCCACTTT. It codes for CASSPLTGLNSPLHF.